These 29 T cell receptor beta chains were all obtained from the same sample, sequenced in a study of T cells in Graves' hyperthyroidism and ophthalmopathy. Amplification of TCR beta CDR3 regions used RNA as the template. HTBI primers were the set used in a first-round RT-PCR of the TCR CDR3. TCRdb recomputed calls from the multiplex PCR reads with MiXCR, one row per CDR3 protein. The sample lists 600,000 to 900,000 distinct CDR3 sequences, roughly 15% occurring once. The sequenced sample consisted of blood. The receptors were gathered from a man younger than 30 with Graves' hyperthyroidism.

There are a few counts of this clonotype. J is TRBJ2-1 and V is TRBV7-6; 9 bases agree with TRBD2. The CDR3 contains 15 residues. V dropped 0 bases and J dropped 8; count of bases not matched to a gene: 5. In germline, CDR1 is SGHVS, CDR2 FNYEAQ. The CDR3 nucleotides read TGTGCCAGCAGCTTAGCAGCGGGAGGTCTCTATGAGCAGTTCTTC. It specifies CASSLAAGGLYEQFF. The variable domain in full, with the rest retrieved from reference TRBV7-6 and TRBJ2-1, is GAGVSQSPRYKVTKRGQDVALRCDPISGHVSLYWYRQALGQGPEFLTYFNYEAQQDKSGLPNDRFSAERPEGSISTLTIQRTEQRDSAMYRCASSLAAGGLYEQFFGPGTRLTVL.

The chain combines TRBV20-1 with TRBJ2-4; D unresolved. V lost 1 base and J lost 0, with 13 bases in between. The germline gives CDR1 DFQATT, CDR2 SNEGSKA (reference sequence). The CDR3 contains 16 residues. CDR3: CSARVGPTLAKNIQYF. CDR3 bases: TGCAGTGCTAGAGTGGGCCCTACCTTAGCCAAAAACATTCAGTACTTC.

This clonotype showed up just a few times. CDR3 nucleotide sequence: TGTACAACTCGCGGGGAGGGACAGGGGATCCTTGGAAACACCATATATTTT. Amino acid sequence: CTTRGEGQGILGNTIYF. The gene calls are TRBV11-2 and TRBJ1-3; 10 bases match TRBD1. The germline CDR1 and CDR2 sequences are SGHAT and FQNNGV. CDR3 length: 17 residues.

The chain has TRBV7-9 and TRBJ1-2; 8 nucleotides line up with TRBD1. The V gene's germline CDR1 is SEHNR and CDR2 FQNEAQ (reference sequence). The CDR3 is 15 amino acids. Germline trimming cut 5 bases from V and 5 bases from J; bases unmatched to any gene: 10. CDR3 sequence (DNA): TGTGCCAGCAGCACCCCGACAGGGGTTCGGTATGGCTACACCTTC. Translated, it gives CASSTPTGVRYGYTF. Complete variable domain (other parts from reference TRBV7-9 and TRBJ1-2): DTGVSQNPRHKITKRGQNVTFRCDPISEHNRLYWYRQTLGQGPEFLTYFQNEAQLEKSRLLSDRFSAERPKGSFSTLEIQRTEQGDSAMYLCASSTPTGVRYGYTFGSGTRLTVV.

J is TRBJ2-2 and V is TRBV7-9; TRBD1 aligns across 7 bases. The V segment lost 5 bases and the J segment 2 bases; nucleotides outside the gene matches: 8. This CDR3 contains 16 residues. Germline V gene data show CDR1 as SEHNR and CDR2 as FQNEAQ (reference sequence). The CDR3, as DNA: TGTGCCAGCAGCGCCCGGACAGGACGAAACACCGGGGAGCTGTTTTTT. Translating it yields CASSARTGRNTGELFF.

The rearrangement joins TRBV19 to TRBJ1-1; D uncertain. Trimming took off 6 bases at V and 1 base at J, with 24 bases between the two ends. Per germline, CDR1 LNHDA and CDR2 SQIVND (reference sequence). There are 18 residues in the CDR3. This CDR3 reads CASSLMGSFRTRNTEAFF. The CDR3 DNA is TGTGCCAGTAGCCTGATGGGCAGTTTTCGGACGCGGAACACTGAAGCTTTCTTT.

J is TRBJ1-2 and V is TRBV28; 7 nucleotides match TRBD1. CDR3 size: 15 residues. The germline V gene encodes CDR1 MDHEN and CDR2 SYDVKM. V shed 1 base and J 7 bases; nucleotides not matched to a gene: 9. CDR3 region: CASSLFRGLGSGYTF. DNA for the CDR3: TGTGCCAGCAGTTTATTTAGGGGGCTCGGGAGTGGCTACACCTTC.

This clonotype showed up many times. The chain is built from TRBV12-3 or TRBV12-4 and TRBJ2-1, with 8 nucleotides matching TRBD2. The V gene end was trimmed by 3 bases and the J gene end by 8 bases; junction bases not matched to a gene: 9. The CDR3 runs 15 residues. CDR3 amino acids: CASSFETGGSDEQFF. The CDR3 coding sequence is TGTGCCAGCAGTTTCGAAACGGGAGGGTCGGATGAGCAGTTCTTC.

This clonotype was seen many times. V gene TRBV24-1 combines with J gene TRBJ2-7; 8 bases align to TRBD1. Germline V gives CDR1 KGHDR, CDR2 SFDVKD. CDR3 length: 15 amino acids. The junction had 8 bases not matched to a gene; V was cut back by 4 bases and J by 4 bases. The CDR3 sequence is CATSDPGQGDYEQYF. The CDR3, as DNA: TGTGCCACCAGTGACCCCGGACAGGGAGATTACGAGCAGTACTTC.

The sample holds a few counts of this clonotype. This chain joins TRBV3-1 and TRBJ1-1; weak D call: TRBD1 (5 bases). Between the trimmed V and J ends, which lost 0 bases and 2 bases, there was a span of 13 bases. There are 16 residues in the CDR3. Germline CDR1 and CDR2: LGHDT and YNNKEL (reference sequence). Here the CDR3 DNA reads TGTGCCAGCAGCCAAGATTCACAGCGGGGCAACACTGAAGCTTTCTTT. This encodes CASSQDSQRGNTEAFF.

In this sample, this clonotype turned up a few times. The rearrangement uses TRBV11-2 and TRBJ2-7; D is uncertain. The V gene's germline CDR1 is SGHAT and CDR2 FQNNGV. Trimming took off 0 bases at V and 7 bases at J, with 7 bases between the two ends. The CDR3 runs 12 residues. CDR3 DNA: TGTGCCAGCAGCTTAGACCTGGAAGAGCAGTACTTC. It yields the protein CASSLDLEEQYF.

This clonotype was counted only a few times. This rearrangement joins TRBV28 to TRBJ2-5; tentative D call: TRBD1 (5 bases). With 4 bases removed from V and 5 bases from J, the gap between germline ends came to 11 bases. This CDR3 contains 13 residues. Germline loops: CDR1 MDHEN, CDR2 SYDVKM. The CDR3, as DNA: TGTGCCAGCAGTTCAGGGTGGGTGGAGACCCAGTACTTC. This gives the protein CASSSGWVETQYF.

V usage is TRBV6-2 or TRBV6-3 and J usage is TRBJ2-2; a weak D match, TRBD1 (6 bases). CDR1 and CDR2 (germline): MNHEY, SVGEGT. The CDR3 contains 15 residues. Deletions cut 6 bases from V and 1 base from J, with 12 bases between. CDR3 in DNA: TGTGCCAGCAGCCCAGCAGGGGAGAACACCGGGGAGCTGTTTTTT. Protein sequence: CASSPAGENTGELFF.

This clonotype was seen at least ten times. The gene calls are TRBV3-1 and TRBJ1-3, with 7 nucleotides matching TRBD1. CDR3 length: 15 amino acids. The ends lost 0 bases at V and 4 bases at J; junction bases unmatched: 3. Germline CDR1 LGHDT, CDR2 YNNKEL (reference sequence). The CDR3 is CASSQDWTGGNTIYF. The CDR3 DNA sequence: TGTGCCAGCAGCCAAGATTGGACAGGAGGAAACACCATATATTTT.

This clonotype was seen ten or more times. The V call is TRBV19, the J call TRBJ2-1; 8 nucleotides match TRBD2. Germline CDR1 reads LNHDA; CDR2 reads SQIVND (reference sequence). The CDR3 is 14 amino acids. With V trimmed by 5 bases and J by 4 bases, 4 bases remained unmatched. The CDR3, as DNA: TGTGCCAGTAGTGTAGCGGGGAATTACAATGAGCAGTTCTTC. Encoded protein: CASSVAGNYNEQFF.

The chain has TRBV5-1 and TRBJ2-1; the D gene is possibly TRBD2 (5 bases). Germline CDR1 is SGHRS and CDR2 is YFSETQ. This CDR3 contains 13 residues. V was trimmed by 8 bases and J by 6 bases, leaving 15 bases between them. The CDR3 is CASSTTPGNEQFF. Here the CDR3 DNA reads TGCGCCAGTTCGACTACCCCTGGCAATGAGCAGTTCTTC.

A single count supports this clonotype. The rearrangement uses TRBV19 and TRBJ2-5; D unclear. Per the germline V gene, CDR1 is LNHDA and CDR2 is SQIVND (reference sequence). V was pared by 9 bases and J by 2 bases, with 13 bases between. The CDR3 has 13 residues. CDR3 nucleotide sequence: TGTGCCAGCTCGAAGCAGGAGCAAGAGACCCAGTACTTC. Translating gives CASSKQEQETQYF.

The genes are TRBV2 and TRBJ2-7; maybe TRBD1 (6 bases). Germline V CDR1 and CDR2: SNHLY, FYNNEI. This CDR3 contains 14 residues. V lost 6 bases and J lost 2, with 14 bases in between. The CDR3 bases are TGTGCCAGCAGAAAGAGCTCAGGGGCCTACGAGCAGTACTTC. Its translation: CASRKSSGAYEQYF. Based on the CDR3 plus reference TRBV2 and TRBJ2-7, the full variable domain is EPEVTQTPSHQVTQMGQEVILRCVPISNHLYFYWYRQILGQKVEFLVSFYNNEISEKSEIFDDQFSVERPDGSNFTLKIRSTKLEDSAMYFCASRKSSGAYEQYFGPGTRLTVT.

The chain joins TRBV12-5 to TRBJ1-1; the D is unclear. Germline loops: CDR1 LGHNT, CDR2 FRNRAP. Trimming removed 3 bases at V and 5 bases at J, with 10 bases between. This CDR3 comprises 13 residues. The CDR3 spells CASGFDPGTEAFF. In DNA form, the CDR3 reads TGTGCTAGTGGTTTCGACCCCGGGACTGAAGCTTTCTTT. Filled out from reference TRBV12-5 and TRBJ1-1, the complete variable domain reads DARVTQTPRHKVTEMGQEVTMRCQPILGHNTVFWYRQTMMQGLELLAYFRNRAPLDDSGMPKDRFSAEMPDATLATLKIQPSEPRDSAVYFCASGFDPGTEAFFGQGTRLTVV.

This clonotype was seen many times. V usage is TRBV7-9 and J usage is TRBJ2-3; 10 bases line up with TRBD2. CDR3 length: 17 amino acids. Germline V gives CDR1 SEHNR, CDR2 FQNEAQ (reference sequence). V trimming: 5 bases; J trimming: 3 bases; junction bases outside the gene matches: 11. The CDR3 nucleotides read TGTGCCAGCAGCGGCCAGACAGCGGGAGGGGGTACAGATACGCAGTATTTT. This sequence encodes CASSGQTAGGGTDTQYF.

The CDR3 sequence: CASSPTTINGYTF. The CDR3 nucleotides are TGTGCCAGCAGCCCCACGACGATCAATGGCTACACCTTC. This chain joins TRBV6-1 and TRBJ1-2; no clear D gene. Germline loops: CDR1 MNHNS, CDR2 SASEGT. The CDR3 has 13 amino acids. The germline V and J ends were trimmed by 6 bases and 6 bases, with 14 bases remaining between them.

This clonotype was recorded a few times. The chain has TRBV29-1 and TRBJ2-5, with TRBD2 matching over 10 bases. The germline gives CDR1 SQVTM, CDR2 ANQGSEA. CDR3 length: 14 amino acids. V was clipped by 5 bases and J by 6 bases; unmatched bases: 9. This chain's CDR3 is CSVSGLADRKTQYF. The CDR3 DNA follows: TGCAGCGTTTCCGGACTAGCGGACCGGAAGACCCAGTACTTC.

This clonotype was detected many times. V gene TRBV7-3 combines with J gene TRBJ2-3, with TRBD2 identical over 8 bases. CDR3 size: 14 residues. CDR1 SGHTA and CDR2 FQGTGA come from the germline V gene. The V gene end was trimmed by 5 bases and the J gene end by 4 bases; junction bases not matched to a gene: 5. This CDR3 reads CASSPRGGADTQYF. Here the CDR3 DNA reads TGTGCCAGCAGCCCCCGGGGGGGGGCAGATACGCAGTATTTT. The full variable domain, in which reference TRBV7-3 and TRBJ2-3 provide the parts outside the CDR3, is GAGVSQTPSNKVTEKGKYVELRCDPISGHTALYWYRQSLGQGPEFLIYFQGTGAADDSGLPNDRFFAVRPEGSVSTLKIQRTERGDSAVYLCASSPRGGADTQYFGPGTRLTVL.

This clonotype was detected ten times or more. The V call is TRBV7-2, the J call TRBJ2-7; either TRBD1 or TRBD2 may supply D (5 bases each). The length of the CDR3 is 14 residues. The germline CDR1 and CDR2 sequences are SGHTA and FQGNSA. The germline V and J ends were trimmed by 5 bases and 4 bases, with 15 bases remaining between them. The CDR3 nucleotides are TGTGCCAGCAGCACTGGGGGTCGCCTTTACGAGCAGTACTTC. Protein product: CASSTGGRLYEQYF.

This clonotype showed up just a few times. The chain couples TRBV6-5 to TRBJ2-3, with 7 positions matching TRBD1. The junction had 5 bases not matched to a gene; V was cut back by 0 bases and J by 5 bases. This CDR3 region has 15 residues. Germline lookup yields CDR1 MNHEY and CDR2 SVGAGI. The CDR3 DNA reads as TGTGCCAGCAGTTACTCCGACAGGGATCAAGATACGCAGTATTTT. This codes for CASSYSDRDQDTQYF.

This clonotype was counted at least ten times. The rearrangement joins TRBV30 to TRBJ2-3; no clear D. Germline values: CDR1 GTSNPN, CDR2 SVGIG (reference sequence). This CDR3 is 11 amino acids long. Between the trimmed V and J ends, which lost 0 bases and 5 bases, there was a span of 3 bases. CDR3 loop: CAWSVRDTQYF. The CDR3, as DNA: TGTGCCTGGAGTGTACGAGATACGCAGTATTTT.

This clonotype was recorded many times. The chain recombines TRBV6-1 with TRBJ1-5, with a tentative D call TRBD1 (5 bases). With 6 bases removed from V and 5 bases from J, the gap between germline ends came to 20 bases. Germline V CDR1 and CDR2: MNHNS, SASEGT. The CDR3 covers 16 residues. The chain's CDR3 is CASRVRGAGMHQPQHF. The CDR3 DNA sequence: TGTGCCAGCAGGGTTAGAGGGGCAGGGATGCATCAGCCCCAGCATTTT.

The rearrangement joins TRBV5-4 to TRBJ2-2, with a possible D match to TRBD2 (5 bases). Germline loops: CDR1 SGHNT, CDR2 YYREEE (reference sequence). This CDR3 has 12 amino acids. Trimming removed 5 bases at V and 17 bases at J, with 19 bases between. CDR3 DNA: TGTGCCAGCAGGGTTGAACACCGGGGAGCTTTTTTT. It translates to CASRVEHRGAFF.

As concerns this clonotype: This sequence may be a read error, since a much larger clone differs from it by one base. The V gene is TRBV7-6, the J gene TRBJ2-1; tentatively, D is TRBD2 (5 bases). Germline lookup yields CDR1 SGHVS and CDR2 FNYEAQ. This CDR3 has 15 residues. V lost 6 bases and J 2 bases, leaving 14 bases between the germline ends. CDR3 protein: CASRRTTGTYNEQFF. The CDR3 nucleotides are TGTGCCAGCAGACGCACAACGGGGACCTACAATGAGCAGTTCTTC.